This T cell receptor beta chain came from a study of vaccination effects on CD4 cells after COVID-19 (dated by TCRdb to between 2021 and 2024). Broadly, across the study: Participants received two doses of either the BNT162b2 or the mRNA-1273 mRNA SARS-CoV-2 vaccine. SARS-CoV-2 spike-specific CD4+ TCR repertoires were compared before and after mRNA vaccination in COVID-19 convalescent patients and in infection-naive vaccine recipients. The full study included some 10 COVID-19 convalescent patients and a handful of SARS-CoV-2-naive healthy vaccine recipients. The Oncomine TCR Beta short-read assay on an Illumina iSeq 100 was used to sequence cultures from other donors in the study. The study at large found these results: Clones induced by infection and clones induced by vaccination both contracted markedly at late timepoints after vaccination, which fits with T cell responses waning over time. Among healthy vaccine recipients, nearly all vaccine-induced clones were SARS-CoV-2 mono-reactive, and only 1 of 255 was cross-reactive with common cold coronaviruses. The study was limited by a small number of convalescent patients, and early post-infection timepoints were lacking.

In the ViraFEST assay, PBMC were stimulated with viral peptide pools, and TCR sequencing was then used to find antigen-specific CD4+ T cell clonotypes based on their expansion. After more than 9 days of culture, CD4+ T cells were isolated with the EasySep CD4+ T cell isolation kit. Healthy vaccine recipients had no prior SARS-CoV-2 infection, confirmed by negative nucleocapsid antibodies before and after vaccination. Some 2 million PBMC per well were cultured with about 10 ug/ml peptides in IMDM containing roughly 5% human AB serum, about 9 IU/ml IL-2 and gentamicin. On days 3 and 7, half of the culture medium was replaced with fresh IL-2-containing medium. Unless otherwise noted, each peptide stimulation condition was cultured in triplicate wells. Using Ficoll-Paque Plus gradient centrifugation, PBMC were separated from whole blood and then either used fresh or cryopreserved at -140C. The overlapping peptide pools covered the spike proteins of SARS-CoV-2 as well as those of the common cold coronaviruses HCoV-NL63, HCoV-OC43 and HCoV-229E. The QIAamp micro DNA kit was used to extract genomic DNA from the cultured CD4+ T cells.

Library preparation used the immunoSEQ multiplex PCR assay. TCR beta CDR3 sequencing was performed on DNA from the cultured, isolated CD4+ T cells. The study's own analysis went as follows. Non-productive TCR sequences were removed, reads were trimmed to the CDR3 region, and CDR3s of at least 7 amino acids were retained. Antigen-specific clonotypes were identified using the MANAFEST web app by comparison of expansion in peptide wells against reference cultures. For clones to be considered positive, expansion at FDR<0.05 versus reference and all other wells, an odds ratio above 5, and a frequency above 0.1% in two replicate wells were required. Clonotypes significantly expanded in SARS-CoV-2 spike wells and in at least one common cold coronavirus spike condition were defined as cross-reactive. Using the stringdist R package, CDR3 similarity was measured by Levenshtein distance, and unrooted trees were constructed with ape in R 3.6.1. TCRdb limited this immuneACCESS table to in-frame rearrangements with V and J called. A share of clones is missing; checked studies link under half to unresolved V genes, and the rest is unexplained. D and trimming were read from the DNA, whereas the V and J calls and clone size are those reported in that table. Here the sample has 37,000 or so clones; roughly 66% occur a single time. Together, the top ten hold 14% to 15% of the sample.

From the cysteine up to the phenylalanine, the CDR3 has a length of 14 residues. CDR3 DNA is the only sequence kept; it has 42 bases, read in frame from the first base. The germline V gene gives CDR1 as SNHLY and CDR2 as FYNNEI. V is pared back by 8 bases and J by 4 bases, with 14 bases lying between the germline termini. This clone was counted between two and nine times. It lacks a known antigen. Per-nucleotide qualities are absent, and no much larger clonotype sits a single base away. The chain uses TRBV2 and TRBJ1-4, with no confidently assigned D gene. The TCR comes from a human donor who received a COVID-19 vaccine. Source: CD4+ T cells from PBMCs cultured with HCoV-OC43 spike peptides, taken before COVID-19 vaccination. Sample cell subset or site, as interpreted from the label and publication: HCoV-OC43 spike overlapping peptide pool stimulation. The DNA sequence follows: TGTGCCAGCGCCGGAAGGGTGAATAATGAAAAACTGTTTTTT. It is translated as CASAGRVNNEKLFF.